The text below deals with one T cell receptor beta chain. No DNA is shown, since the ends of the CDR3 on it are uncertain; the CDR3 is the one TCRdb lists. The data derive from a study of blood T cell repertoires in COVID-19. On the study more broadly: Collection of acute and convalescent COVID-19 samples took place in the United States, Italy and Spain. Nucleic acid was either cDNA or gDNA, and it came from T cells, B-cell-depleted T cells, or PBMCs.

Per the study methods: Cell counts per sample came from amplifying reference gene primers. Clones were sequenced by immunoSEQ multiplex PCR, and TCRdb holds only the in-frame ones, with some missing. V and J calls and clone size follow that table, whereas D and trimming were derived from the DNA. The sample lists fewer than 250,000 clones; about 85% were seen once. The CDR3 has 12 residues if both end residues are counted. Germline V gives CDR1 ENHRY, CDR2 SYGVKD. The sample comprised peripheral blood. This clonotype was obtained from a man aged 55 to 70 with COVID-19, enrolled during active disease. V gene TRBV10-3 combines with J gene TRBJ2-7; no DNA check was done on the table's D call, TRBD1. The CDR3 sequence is CAISWGQGALYF.